Each of the 20 T cell receptor beta chains below was sequenced from the same sample in a study of T cells in Graves' hyperthyroidism and ophthalmopathy. Regions amplified from RNA transcripts were the TCR beta CDR3 regions. RT-PCR in the first round (using the HTBI primer set) targeted the TCR CDR3. MiXCR was run by TCRdb on the multiplex PCR reads, yielding one entry per CDR3 protein. Among 500,000 to 750,000 distinct CDR3 sequences listed, about a sixth were seen once. The specimen sequenced was blood. These receptors all come from a woman aged 25 to 45 with Graves' hyperthyroidism.

The chain employs TRBV6-1 and TRBJ2-5; perhaps TRBD1 as D (6 bases). Germline V CDR1 and CDR2: MNHNS, SASEGT. Trimming shortened V by 4 bases and J by 2 bases, and 17 bases separated the two germline ends. The CDR3 extends over 16 amino acids. For the CDR3, the DNA is TGTGCCAGCAGTGTCAGGGGCACCCCGGGGCAAGAGACCCAGTACTTC. Its protein is CASSVRGTPGQETQYF.

The table lists this clonotype with many counts. This rearrangement joins TRBV5-4 to TRBJ2-7, with 10 bases matching TRBD2. The CDR3 length is 14 residues. Trimming took 2 bases from V and 5 from J; bases not matched to a gene: 4. Per the germline V gene, CDR1 is SGHNT and CDR2 is YYREEE (reference sequence). CDR3 sequence: CASSFFLAGDEQYF. The CDR3 nucleotides are TGTGCCAGCAGCTTCTTTCTAGCGGGAGACGAGCAGTACTTC.

This clonotype was seen more than once but under ten times. The chain has TRBV6-1 and TRBJ2-3; TRBD2 agrees at 13 bases. V lost 4 bases and J lost 6; bases outside the gene matches: 13. CDR1 and CDR2 (germline): MNHNS, SASEGT. The CDR3 is 18 residues long. Here the CDR3 reads CASSGESTSGRAGDTQYF. CDR3 nucleotides: TGTGCCAGCAGTGGCGAGAGTACTAGCGGGAGGGCCGGGGATACGCAGTATTTT.

This clonotype was observed at least ten times. V is TRBV11-1 and J is TRBJ2-1; a possible D gene is TRBD2 (6 bases). Between the trimmed V and J ends, which lost 1 base and 3 bases, there was a span of 19 bases. The CDR3 consists of 18 residues. Germline V gene lookup returns CDR1 SGHAT and CDR2 FQDESV (reference sequence). For the CDR3, the DNA is TGTGCCAGCAGCTTAGTCCCGCCTACTAGCCCCGGCTACAATGAGCAGTTCTTC. The encoded protein is CASSLVPPTSPGYNEQFF.

The chain joins TRBV4-2 to TRBJ2-3, with a possible D match to TRBD1 (6 bases). The V end was cut by 1 base, the J end by 7 bases, with 12 bases between. The CDR3 loop spans 14 amino acids. CDR1 LGHNA and CDR2 YNFKEQ come from the germline V gene. The CDR3 DNA reads as TGTGCCAGCAGCCAAGGGACAGTCGCAAATACGCAGTATTTT. It yields the protein CASSQGTVANTQYF.

This clonotype was counted at least ten times. CDR3 amino acids: CASSLVLRGPGTSGRSTDTQYF. For the CDR3, the DNA is TGTGCCAGCAGCTTAGTACTACGGGGCCCCGGGACTAGCGGGAGGAGCACAGATACGCAGTATTTT. The chain couples TRBV7-2 to TRBJ2-3; 15 bases fit TRBD2. The CDR3 is made up of 22 amino acids. Germline V lookup: CDR1 SGHTA, CDR2 FQGNSA. Trimming took 1 base from V and 0 from J; bases not matched to a gene: 14. The whole variable domain, filled in from reference TRBV7-2 and TRBJ2-3, reads GAGVSQSPSNKVTEKGKDVELRCDPISGHTALYWYRQSLGQGLEFLIYFQGNSAPDKSGLPSDRFSAERTGGSVSTLTIQRTQQEDSAVYLCASSLVLRGPGTSGRSTDTQYFGPGTRLTVL.

This clonotype was detected a few times. This chain links TRBV9 with TRBJ2-7, with D possibly TRBD2 on 6 matching bases. CDR1 is SGDLS and CDR2 is YYNGEE in the germline V gene. V dropped 3 bases and J dropped 9 bases, with 19 bases sitting between them. The CDR3 runs to 14 residues. CDR3 sequence: CASSGDSGGYRQYF. CDR3 coding DNA: TGTGCCAGCAGCGGGGACTCCGGTGGATATCGGCAGTACTTC.

There are many counts of this clonotype. This chain connects TRBV3-1 to TRBJ2-6, with a weak D call TRBD1 (6 bases). The CDR3 runs 16 residues. Per germline, CDR1 LGHDT and CDR2 YNNKEL (reference sequence). The V and J ends lost 4 bases and 0 bases respectively, with 10 bases between them. In DNA form, the CDR3 reads TGTGCCAGCAGCCTGGGGACAACCTCTGGGGCCAACGTCCTGACTTTC. Amino acids: CASSLGTTSGANVLTF.

This clonotype was recorded at least ten times. This chain joins TRBV5-8 and TRBJ2-1; TRBD2 might be the D (5 bases). CDR1 SGHTS and CDR2 YDEGEE come from the germline V gene. The CDR3 has 16 amino acids. Trimming took off 4 bases at V and 0 bases at J, with 14 bases between the two ends. CDR3: CASSLRLQSSYNEQFF. The CDR3 nucleotides are TGTGCCAGCAGCCTGAGACTACAGAGCTCCTACAATGAGCAGTTCTTC.

This clonotype has a count of ten or more. The rearrangement links TRBV2 to TRBJ1-1, with TRBD1 matching over 9 bases. The V gene end was trimmed by 7 bases and the J gene end by 3 bases; junction bases not matched to a gene: 3. This CDR3 is 13 amino acids long. The V gene's germline CDR1 is SNHLY and CDR2 FYNNEI. The CDR3 protein is CASTRQGDTEAFF. Here the CDR3 DNA reads TGTGCCAGCACCCGACAGGGGGACACTGAAGCTTTCTTT.

Concerning this clonotype: One end of the junction does not line up with germline, which may come from a read error. The chain couples TRBV6-2 or TRBV6-3 to TRBJ2-2; 10 bases align to TRBD2. The germline V gene encodes CDR1 MNHEY and CDR2 SVGEGT. The CDR3 loop spans 20 amino acids. CDR3 DNA: TGTGCCAGCAGCTACTTCACCCCTATACTAGCGGGACTTAGGCCCGGGGAGCTGTTTTTT. Translated: CASSYFTPILAGLRPGELFF.

The genes are TRBV6-1 and TRBJ2-2; 7 bases are shared with TRBD2. Per germline, CDR1 MNHNS and CDR2 SASEGT. The V gene end was trimmed by 5 bases and the J gene end by 1 base; junction bases not matched to a gene: 4. The CDR3 totals 15 residues. The CDR3 protein is CASSTGGLNTGELFF. In DNA form, the CDR3 reads TGTGCCAGCAGTACCGGGGGGTTGAACACCGGGGAGCTGTTTTTT.

This clonotype turned up a few times. The chain joins TRBV7-2 to TRBJ2-1; 7 bases map to TRBD2. Germline V gives CDR1 SGHTA, CDR2 FQGNSA. The CDR3 sequence is 15 residues long. The trim removed 5 bases at V and 7 bases at J, leaving 11 bases unmatched. The CDR3 loop is CASSQAGTSDNEQFF. DNA of the CDR3: TGTGCCAGCAGCCAAGCCGGTACTAGCGATAATGAGCAGTTCTTC.

The J gene is TRBJ2-7, the V gene TRBV7-2, with a possible D match to TRBD1 (5 bases). This CDR3 comprises 12 residues. Germline V lookup: CDR1 SGHTA, CDR2 FQGNSA. V was pared by 5 bases and J by 6 bases, with 11 bases between. CDR3 coding DNA: TGTGCCAGCAGCCCCAAAAGGGGCGAGCAGTACTTC. This translates into CASSPKRGEQYF.

Details on this clonotype: A much more abundant neighbour one base away suggests this may be a read error. The gene calls are TRBV28 and TRBJ2-1; 7 bases fit TRBD1. Germline V gene data show CDR1 as MDHEN and CDR2 as SYDVKM. J was trimmed by 6 bases and V by 8 bases; bases with no gene match: 10. The CDR3 consists of 14 residues. The CDR3 spells CASHSPGQINEQFF. CDR3 nucleotides: TGTGCCAGCCACTCACCGGGACAGATCAATGAGCAGTTCTTC.

The chain recombines TRBV20-1 with TRBJ2-2; possible D gene TRBD1, 6 bases. The V gene lost 5 bases and the J gene lost 5 bases, with 9 bases spanning the gap. The length of the CDR3 is 12 residues. The germline V gene encodes CDR1 DFQATT and CDR2 SNEGSKA (reference sequence). The CDR3 region has the DNA TGCAGTGCTCCAGGGGTGACCGGGGAGCTGTTTTTT. Protein sequence: CSAPGVTGELFF.

There are a few counts of this clonotype. The J gene is TRBJ2-7, the V gene TRBV7-3; D call uncertain. CDR3 length: 14 amino acids. V lost 5 bases, J lost 5 bases, and 16 bases lay in between. Germline CDR1 is SGHTA and CDR2 is FQGTGA. The DNA for the CDR3 is TGTGCCAGCAGCCACGGACCCTCTTATAACGAGCAGTACTTC. Its protein product is CASSHGPSYNEQYF.

This chain joins TRBV7-9 and TRBJ2-7; 7 nucleotides agree with TRBD2. Germline CDR1 is SEHNR and CDR2 is FQNEAQ (reference sequence). V shed 5 bases and J 2 bases; nucleotides not matched to a gene: 9. The CDR3 consists of 15 residues. The CDR3 loop reads CASSPGTTEPYEQYF. The CDR3 nucleotides read TGTGCCAGCAGCCCCGGGACTACCGAACCCTACGAGCAGTACTTC.

This clonotype was observed a few times. The V and J genes are TRBV5-1 and TRBJ2-5, with 7 positions matching TRBD1. With 6 bases clipped from V and 1 base from J, the junction kept 9 bases outside the gene matches. Germline V gene lookup returns CDR1 SGHRS and CDR2 YFSETQ. The CDR3 is 15 amino acids. Here the CDR3 reads CASTRTGQIQETQYF. The CDR3 region has the DNA TGCGCCAGCACCCGGACAGGTCAGATCCAAGAGACCCAGTACTTC.

This clonotype was detected many times. CDR3 loop: CASSQGVESSYNEQFF. CDR3 nucleotide sequence: TGTGCCAGCAGCCAAGGGGTGGAGAGCTCCTACAATGAGCAGTTCTTC. The V call is TRBV3-1, the J call TRBJ2-1; D ambiguous. The CDR3 totals 16 residues. Trimming left V 1 base short and J 0 bases short, with 10 bases between. CDR1 and CDR2 (germline): LGHDT, YNNKEL (reference sequence).